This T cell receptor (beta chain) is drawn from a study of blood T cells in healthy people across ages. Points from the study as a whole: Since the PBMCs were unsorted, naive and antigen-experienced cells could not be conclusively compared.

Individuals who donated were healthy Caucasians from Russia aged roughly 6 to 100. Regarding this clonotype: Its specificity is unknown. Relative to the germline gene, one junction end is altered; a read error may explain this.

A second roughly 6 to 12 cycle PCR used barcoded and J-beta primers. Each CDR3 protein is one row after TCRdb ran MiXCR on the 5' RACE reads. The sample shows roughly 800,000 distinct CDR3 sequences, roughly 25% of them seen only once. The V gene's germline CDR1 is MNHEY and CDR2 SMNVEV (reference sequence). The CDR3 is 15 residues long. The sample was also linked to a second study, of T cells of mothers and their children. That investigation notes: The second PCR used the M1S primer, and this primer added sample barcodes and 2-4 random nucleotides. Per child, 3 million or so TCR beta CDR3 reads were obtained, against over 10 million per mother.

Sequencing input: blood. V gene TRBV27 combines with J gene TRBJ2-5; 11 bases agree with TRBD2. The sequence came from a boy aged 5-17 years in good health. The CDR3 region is CAGSLLAGAGGGQYF. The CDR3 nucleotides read TGTGCCGGCAGTCTACTAGCGGGAGCCGGAGGTGGGCAGTACTTC.